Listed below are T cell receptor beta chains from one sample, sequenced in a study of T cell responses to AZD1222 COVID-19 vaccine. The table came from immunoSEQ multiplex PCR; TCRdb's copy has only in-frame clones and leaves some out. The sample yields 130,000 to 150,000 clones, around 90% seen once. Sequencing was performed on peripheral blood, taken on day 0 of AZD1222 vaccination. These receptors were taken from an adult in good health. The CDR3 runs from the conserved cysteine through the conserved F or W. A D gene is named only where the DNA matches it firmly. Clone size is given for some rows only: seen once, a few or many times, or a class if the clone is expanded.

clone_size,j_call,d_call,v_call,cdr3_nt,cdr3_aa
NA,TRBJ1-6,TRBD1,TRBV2,TGTGCCAGCAGCTCCCGACAGGGGGCGGACTCCTATAATTCACCCCTCCACTTT,CASSSRQGADSYNSPLHF
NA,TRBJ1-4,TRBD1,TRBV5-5,TGTGCCAGCAGCCCCGGGACAGCAAATGAAAAACTGTTTTTT,CASSPGTANEKLFF
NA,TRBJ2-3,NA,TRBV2,TGTGCCAGTGCCTTTACGGGAGTCGATCCCACAGATACGCAGTATTTT,CASAFTGVDPTDTQYF
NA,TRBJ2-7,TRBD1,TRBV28,TGTGCCAGCAGCCGGACAGGGGGCTCCTACGAGCAGTACTTC,CASSRTGGSYEQYF
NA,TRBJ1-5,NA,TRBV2,TGTGCCAGCAGTGTGGGGGGGGGAGGCAATCAGCCCCAGCATTTT,CASSVGGGGNQPQHF
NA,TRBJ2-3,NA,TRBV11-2,TGTGCCAGCAGCTTTATGGTATTCACAGATACGCAGTATTTT,CASSFMVFTDTQYF
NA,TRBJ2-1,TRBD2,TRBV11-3,TGTGCCAGCAGCACCCCCGGGACTAGCTGGTTCTTC,CASSTPGTSWFF
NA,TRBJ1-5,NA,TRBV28,TGTGCCAGCAGCCTTGCAGGGTACCAGCCCCAGCATTTT,CASSLAGYQPQHF
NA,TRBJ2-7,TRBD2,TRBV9,TGTGCCAGCAGCGTAGCTGGGGGGGGTTGGAACGAGCAGTACTTC,CASSVAGGGWNEQYF
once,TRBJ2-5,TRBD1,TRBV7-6,TGTGCCAGCAGCTTAATCTGGTCAGGGGGCGAGTGGGAGACCCAGTACTTC,CASSLIWSGGEWETQYF
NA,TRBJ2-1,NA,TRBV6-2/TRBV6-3,TGTGCCAGCAGCCCGGGGGTGGTACAGTTCTTC,CASSPGVVQFF
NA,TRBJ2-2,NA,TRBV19,TGTGCCAGTAGACAACACAGGGAAACCGGGGAGCTGTTTTTT,CASRQHRETGELFF
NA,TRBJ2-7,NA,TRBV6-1,TGTGCCAGCAGTGAAGCGGGACCCTCCTACGAGCAGTACTTC,CASSEAGPSYEQYF
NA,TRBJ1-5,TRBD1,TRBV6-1,TGTGCCAGCAGTGTGTTTAGGACAGGGATCGGCAATCAGCCCCAGCATTTT,CASSVFRTGIGNQPQHF
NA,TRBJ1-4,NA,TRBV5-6,TGTGCCAGCAGCTTGGAAGGGGATAATGAAAAACTGTTTTTT,CASSLEGDNEKLFF
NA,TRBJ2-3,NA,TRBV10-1,TGCGCCAGCAGTCTCGGGACAACCACAGATACGCAGTATTTT,CASSLGTTTDTQYF
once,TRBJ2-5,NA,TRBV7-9,TGTGCCAGCAGCTTCGCTGGTGGAGTCGAAGAGACCCAGTACTTC,CASSFAGGVEETQYF
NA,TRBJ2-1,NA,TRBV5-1,TGCGCCAGCAGCTTGATGGCAGGCGACAATGAGCAGTTCTTC,CASSLMAGDNEQFF
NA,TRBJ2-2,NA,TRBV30,TGTGCCTGGAGTGCCCGCCTCCGTCCTTCTGGCGGGGAGCTGTTTTTT,CAWSARLRPSGGELFF
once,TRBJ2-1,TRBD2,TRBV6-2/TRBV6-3,TGTGCCAGCAGCCCTGGACTAGTCAATGAGCAGTTCTTC,CASSPGLVNEQFF
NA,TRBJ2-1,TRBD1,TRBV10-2,TGCGCCAGCAGAGATAGGCCGGGACAGGGTATCGAGCAGTTCTTC,CASRDRPGQGIEQFF
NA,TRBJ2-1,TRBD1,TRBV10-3,TGTGCCATCAACCAGGGGGCGGACACGCCTCAACTCTCCTACAATGAGCAGTTCTTC,CAINQGADTPQLSYNEQFF
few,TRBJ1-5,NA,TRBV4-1,TGCGCCAGCAGCCAAGAATCGGGGCAGTTTGCACAGCCCCAGCATTTT,CASSQESGQFAQPQHF
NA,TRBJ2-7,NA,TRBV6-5,TGTGCCAGCAGTTACTCGGGGACCTACGAGCAGTACTTC,CASSYSGTYEQYF
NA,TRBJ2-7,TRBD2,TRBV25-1,TGTGCCAGCGGGACTACCAACGAGCAGTACTTC,CASGTTNEQYF
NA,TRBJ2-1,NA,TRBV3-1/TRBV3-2,TGTGCCAGCAGCCAAGATCTCGGGGGTTTGGATGAGCAGTTCTTC,CASSQDLGGLDEQFF
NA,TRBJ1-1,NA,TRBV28,TGTGCCAGCAGTTTAGGGAACACTGAAGCTTTCTTT,CASSLGNTEAFF
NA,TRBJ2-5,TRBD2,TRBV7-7,TGTGCTAGCAGCCTCATAGCGGGAGTAGAAGAGACCCAGTACTTC,CASSLIAGVEETQYF
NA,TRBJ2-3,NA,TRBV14,TGTGCCAGCAGCCAAACTAGGGGCACAGATACGCAGTATTTT,CASSQTRGTDTQYF
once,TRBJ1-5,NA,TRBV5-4,TGTGCCAGCAGCTCCGACAGGAATCAGCCCCAGCATTTT,CASSSDRNQPQHF
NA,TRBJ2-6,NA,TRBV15,TGTGCCACCAGCAGAGATCTAGGGACCGGGGCCAACGTCCTGACTTTC,CATSRDLGTGANVLTF
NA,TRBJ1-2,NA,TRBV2,TGTGCCGTAAACGGGGTATACTATGGCTACACCTTC,CAVNGVYYGYTF
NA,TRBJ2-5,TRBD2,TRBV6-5,TGTGCCAGCAGCCGGACTAGCGGGGGGGAGACCCAGTACTTC,CASSRTSGGETQYF
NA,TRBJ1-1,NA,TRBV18,TGTGCCGCTCGCGAACAGGGGAACACTGAAGCTTTCTTT,CAAREQGNTEAFF
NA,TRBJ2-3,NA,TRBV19,TGTGCCAGTACCCCCAGCGGTTTGGGGGCTAGCACAGATACGCAGTATTTT,CASTPSGLGASTDTQYF
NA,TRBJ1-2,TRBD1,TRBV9,TGTGCCAGCACCCGAGGACAGGGGGCAAAAGGCTACACCTTC,CASTRGQGAKGYTF
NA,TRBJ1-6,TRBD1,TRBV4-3,TGCGCCAGCAGCCAAGAAGGGACAGGGGACTCACCCCTCCACTTT,CASSQEGTGDSPLHF
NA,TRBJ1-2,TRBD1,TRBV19,TGTGCCAGTAGTAAATTGCTACCCGGGACAGGGAGGGACTATGGCTACACCTTC,CASSKLLPGTGRDYGYTF
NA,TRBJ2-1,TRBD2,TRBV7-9,TGTGCCAGCAGACCAAAGCGGGAGGGGTCCTACAATGAGCAGTTCTTC,CASRPKREGSYNEQFF
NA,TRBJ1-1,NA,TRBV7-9,TGTGCCAGCAGCCGGGACGCCCCTGAAGCTTTCTTT,CASSRDAPEAFF
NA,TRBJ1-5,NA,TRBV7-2,TGTGCCAGCAGCCTGGGACCGATGGGCAATCAGCCCCAGCATTTT,CASSLGPMGNQPQHF
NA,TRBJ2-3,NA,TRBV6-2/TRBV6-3,TGTGCCAGCAGTGGGGCGCCAGATACGCAGTATTTT,CASSGAPDTQYF
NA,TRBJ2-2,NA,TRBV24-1,TGTGCCACCAGTGATCTCAGGGGTCAGAACACCGGGGAGCTGTTTTTT,CATSDLRGQNTGELFF
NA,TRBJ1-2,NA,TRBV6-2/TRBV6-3,TGTGCCAGCAGTTACTCCGGGCGGGATGGCTACACCTTC,CASSYSGRDGYTF
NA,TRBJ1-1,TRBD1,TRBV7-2,TGTGCCAGCAGCCGGACAGGCATGAACACTGAAGCTTTCTTT,CASSRTGMNTEAFF
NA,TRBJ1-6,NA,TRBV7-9,TGTGCCAGCAGCCCGAGCTCGGGCACCTCACCCCTCCACTTT,CASSPSSGTSPLHF
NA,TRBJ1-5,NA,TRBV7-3,TGTGCCAGCAGCGCAGGGGATTGGCAGCCCCAGCATTTT,CASSAGDWQPQHF
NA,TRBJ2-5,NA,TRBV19,TGTGCCAGTAGTCCCGACAGCCAAGAGACCCAGTACTTC,CASSPDSQETQYF
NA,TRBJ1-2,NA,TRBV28,TGTGCCAGCAGTTGGAATTCGGAGGGGATAAGGGGCTACACCTTC,CASSWNSEGIRGYTF
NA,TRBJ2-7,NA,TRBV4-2,TGTGCCAGCAGCCCCCTCCATGGCGACGAGCAGTACTTC,CASSPLHGDEQYF
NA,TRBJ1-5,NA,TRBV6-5,TGTGCCAGCAGCCCCACCGGGCGGGCGGGGGGAGCCCAGCATTTT,CASSPTGRAGGAQHF
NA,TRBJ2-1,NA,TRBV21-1,TGTGCCAGCAGCAATTGGCAGGAGCAGTTCTTC,CASSNWQEQFF
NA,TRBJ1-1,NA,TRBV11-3,TGTGCCAGCAGCGCCGGCACGATGAACACTGAAGCTTTCTTT,CASSAGTMNTEAFF
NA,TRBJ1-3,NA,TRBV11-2,TGTGCCAGCAGCTTGAGCCCGGGGGAAGGGGGAAACACCATATATTTT,CASSLSPGEGGNTIYF
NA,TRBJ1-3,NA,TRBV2,TGTGCCAGCAGTGAAGTCGAACCCAGGACCGCCCCTGGAAACACCATATATTTT,CASSEVEPRTAPGNTIYF
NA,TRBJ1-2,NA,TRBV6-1,TGTGCCAGCAGTGAAGTTTTGGGGACTTACTATGGCTACACCTTC,CASSEVLGTYYGYTF
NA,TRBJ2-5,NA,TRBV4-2,TGTGCCAGCAGCCAAGATCTAGGTGATTTGGAGACCCAGTACTTC,CASSQDLGDLETQYF
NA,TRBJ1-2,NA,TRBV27,TGTGCCAGCAGTTTAACAGGGACTAACTATGGCTACACCTTC,CASSLTGTNYGYTF
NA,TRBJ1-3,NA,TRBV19,TGTGCCAGTAGTGCCCACGGGGATAGCTCTGGAAACACCATATATTTT,CASSAHGDSSGNTIYF
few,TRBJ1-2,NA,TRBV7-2,TGTGCCAGCAGTCGGACAGCACTCTATGGCTACACCTTC,CASSRTALYGYTF